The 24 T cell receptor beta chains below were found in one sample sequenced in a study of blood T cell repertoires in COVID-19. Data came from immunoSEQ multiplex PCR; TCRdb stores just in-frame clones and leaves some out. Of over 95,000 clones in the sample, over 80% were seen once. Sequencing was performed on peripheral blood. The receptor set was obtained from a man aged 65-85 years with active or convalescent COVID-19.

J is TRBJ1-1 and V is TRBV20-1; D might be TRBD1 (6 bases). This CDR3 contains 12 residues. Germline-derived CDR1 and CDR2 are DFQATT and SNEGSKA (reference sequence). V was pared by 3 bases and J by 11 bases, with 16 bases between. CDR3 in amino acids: CSASLEGVSAFF. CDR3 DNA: TGCAGTGCTAGTCTCGAGGGGGTTAGTGCTTTCTTT.

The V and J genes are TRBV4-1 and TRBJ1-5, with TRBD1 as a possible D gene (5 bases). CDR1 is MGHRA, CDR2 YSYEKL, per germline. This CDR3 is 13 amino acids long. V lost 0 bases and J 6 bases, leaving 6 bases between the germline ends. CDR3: CASSQEGAQPQHF. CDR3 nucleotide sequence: TGCGCCAGCAGCCAAGAAGGGGCTCAGCCCCAGCATTTT.

The DNA for the CDR3 is TGTGCCTGGAGTCTCCCCCTATGGAACACTGAAGCTTTCTTT. Translation gives CAWSLPLWNTEAFF. The chain joins TRBV30 to TRBJ1-1; no reliable D call. Trimming pared 2 bases from V and 1 base from J, leaving 11 bases between. The CDR3 is 14 residues long. CDR1 is GTSNPN, CDR2 SVGIG, per germline (reference sequence).

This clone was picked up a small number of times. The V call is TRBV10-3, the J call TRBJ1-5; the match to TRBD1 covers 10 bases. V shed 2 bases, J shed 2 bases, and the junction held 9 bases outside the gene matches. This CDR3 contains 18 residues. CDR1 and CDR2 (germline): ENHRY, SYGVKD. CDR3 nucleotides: TGTGCCATCAGTGAGGTCGGTTGGGGGACAGGGGGCAATCAGCCCCAGCATTTT. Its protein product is CAISEVGWGTGGNQPQHF.

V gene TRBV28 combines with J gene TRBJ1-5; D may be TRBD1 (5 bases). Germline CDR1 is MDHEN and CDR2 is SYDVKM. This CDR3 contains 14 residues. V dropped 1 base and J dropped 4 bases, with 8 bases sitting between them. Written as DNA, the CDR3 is TGTGCCAGCAGTTTATACCCAGGGAATCAGCCCCAGCATTTT. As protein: CASSLYPGNQPQHF.

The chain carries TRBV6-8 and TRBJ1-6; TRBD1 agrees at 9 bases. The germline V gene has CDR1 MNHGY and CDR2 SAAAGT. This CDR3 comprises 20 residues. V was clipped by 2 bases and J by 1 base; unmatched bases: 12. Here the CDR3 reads CASSYQDRGVYDSYNSPLHF. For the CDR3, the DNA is TGTGCCAGCAGTTACCAAGACAGGGGGGTTTACGATTCCTATAATTCACCCCTCCACTTT.

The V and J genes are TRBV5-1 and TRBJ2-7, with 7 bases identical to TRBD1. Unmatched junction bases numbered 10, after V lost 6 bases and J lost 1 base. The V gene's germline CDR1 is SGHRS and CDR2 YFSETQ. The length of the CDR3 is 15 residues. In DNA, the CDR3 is TGCGCCAGCACCCCCACTGGGACAGTGTCCTACGAGCAGTACTTC. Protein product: CASTPTGTVSYEQYF. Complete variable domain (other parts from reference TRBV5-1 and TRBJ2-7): KAGVTQTPRYLIKTRGQQVTLSCSPISGHRSVSWYQQTPGQGLQFLFEYFSETQRNKGNFPGRFSGRQFSNSRSEMNVSTLELGDSALYLCASTPTGTVSYEQYFGPGTRLTVT.

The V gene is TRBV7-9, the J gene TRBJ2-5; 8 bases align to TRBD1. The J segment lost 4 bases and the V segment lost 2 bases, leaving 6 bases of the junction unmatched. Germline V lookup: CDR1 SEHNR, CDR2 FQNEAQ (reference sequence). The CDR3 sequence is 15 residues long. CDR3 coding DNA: TGTGCCAGCAGCTTATTTCAGGGGGCCTCAGAGACCCAGTACTTC. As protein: CASSLFQGASETQYF.

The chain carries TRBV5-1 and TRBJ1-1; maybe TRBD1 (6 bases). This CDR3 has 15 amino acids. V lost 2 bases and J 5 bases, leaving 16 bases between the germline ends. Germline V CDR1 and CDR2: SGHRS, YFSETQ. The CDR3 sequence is CASSFSGDGVTEAFF. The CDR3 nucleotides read TGCGCCAGCAGCTTCTCAGGGGACGGGGTGACTGAAGCTTTCTTT.

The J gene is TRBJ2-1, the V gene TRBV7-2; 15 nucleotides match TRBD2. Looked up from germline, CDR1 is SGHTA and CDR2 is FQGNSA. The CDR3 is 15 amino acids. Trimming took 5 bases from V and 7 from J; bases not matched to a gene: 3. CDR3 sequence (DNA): TGTGCCAGCAGCCGCGGACTAGCGGGGGGGAATGAGCAGTTCTTC. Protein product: CASSRGLAGGNEQFF.

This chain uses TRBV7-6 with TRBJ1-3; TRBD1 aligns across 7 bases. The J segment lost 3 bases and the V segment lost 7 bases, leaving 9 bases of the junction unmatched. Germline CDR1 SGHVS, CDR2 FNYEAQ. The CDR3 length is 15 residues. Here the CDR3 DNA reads TGTGCCAGCACGCCTCGACAGGGTAATGGAAACACCATATATTTT. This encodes CASTPRQGNGNTIYF.

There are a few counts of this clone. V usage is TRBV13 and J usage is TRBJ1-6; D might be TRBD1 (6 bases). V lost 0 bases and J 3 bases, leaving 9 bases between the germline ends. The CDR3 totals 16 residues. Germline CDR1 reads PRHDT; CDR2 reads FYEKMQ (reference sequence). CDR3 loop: CASSLGTGDYNSPLHF. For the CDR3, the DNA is TGTGCCAGCAGCTTAGGGACAGGCGACTATAATTCACCCCTCCACTTT.

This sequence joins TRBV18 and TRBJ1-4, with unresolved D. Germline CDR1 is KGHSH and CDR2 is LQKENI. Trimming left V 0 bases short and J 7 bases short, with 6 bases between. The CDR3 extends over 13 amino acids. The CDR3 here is CASSPPSSEKLFF. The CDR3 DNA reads TGTGCCAGCTCACCACCGTCGAGTGAAAAACTGTTTTTT.

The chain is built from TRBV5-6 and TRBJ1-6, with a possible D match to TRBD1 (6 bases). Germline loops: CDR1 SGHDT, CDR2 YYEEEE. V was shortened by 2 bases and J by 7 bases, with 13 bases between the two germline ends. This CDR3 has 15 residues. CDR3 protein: CASSFFQGLNSPLHF. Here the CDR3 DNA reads TGTGCCAGCAGCTTTTTTCAGGGGTTGAATTCACCCCTCCACTTT.

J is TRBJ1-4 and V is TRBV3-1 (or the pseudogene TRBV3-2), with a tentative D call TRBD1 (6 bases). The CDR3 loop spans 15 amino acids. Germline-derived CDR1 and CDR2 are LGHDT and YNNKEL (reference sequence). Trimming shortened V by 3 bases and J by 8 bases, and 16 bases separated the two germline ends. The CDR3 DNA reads TGTGCCAGCAGCCAGGGAGGCAGGGGAGGGGAAAAACTGTTTTTT. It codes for CASSQGGRGGEKLFF.

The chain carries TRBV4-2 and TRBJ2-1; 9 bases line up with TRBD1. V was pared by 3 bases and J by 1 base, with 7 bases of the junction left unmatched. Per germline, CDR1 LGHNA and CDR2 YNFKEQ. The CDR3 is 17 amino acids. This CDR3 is CASSHQMTGGSYNEQFF. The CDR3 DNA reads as TGTGCCAGCAGCCACCAAATGACAGGGGGGTCCTACAATGAGCAGTTCTTC.

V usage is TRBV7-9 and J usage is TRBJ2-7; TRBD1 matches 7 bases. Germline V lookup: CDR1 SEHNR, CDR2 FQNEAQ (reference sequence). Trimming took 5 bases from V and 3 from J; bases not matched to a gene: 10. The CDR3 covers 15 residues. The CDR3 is CASSPLSAGGYEQYF. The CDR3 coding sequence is TGTGCCAGCAGCCCCTTGTCCGCAGGGGGCTACGAGCAGTACTTC.

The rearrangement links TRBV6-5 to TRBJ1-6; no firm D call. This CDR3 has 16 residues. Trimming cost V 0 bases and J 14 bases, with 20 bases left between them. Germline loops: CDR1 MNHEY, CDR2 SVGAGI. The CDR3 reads CASSYSSSPEGRALHF. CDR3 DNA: TGTGCCAGCAGTTACTCGAGTTCTCCAGAGGGAAGGGCCCTCCACTTT.

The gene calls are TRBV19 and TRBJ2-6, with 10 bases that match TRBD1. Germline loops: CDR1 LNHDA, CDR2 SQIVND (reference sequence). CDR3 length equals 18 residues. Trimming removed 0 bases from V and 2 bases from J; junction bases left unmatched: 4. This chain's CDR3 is CASSIDGTGVTGANVLTF. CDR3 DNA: TGTGCCAGTAGTATAGACGGGACAGGGGTAACTGGGGCCAACGTCCTGACTTTC.

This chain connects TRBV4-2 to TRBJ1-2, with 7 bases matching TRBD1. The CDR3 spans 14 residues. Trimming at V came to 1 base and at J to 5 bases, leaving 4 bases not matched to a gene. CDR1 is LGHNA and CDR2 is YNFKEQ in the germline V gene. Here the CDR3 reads CASSQGGGAYGYTF. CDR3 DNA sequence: TGTGCCAGCAGCCAAGGAGGGGGCGCATATGGCTACACCTTC.

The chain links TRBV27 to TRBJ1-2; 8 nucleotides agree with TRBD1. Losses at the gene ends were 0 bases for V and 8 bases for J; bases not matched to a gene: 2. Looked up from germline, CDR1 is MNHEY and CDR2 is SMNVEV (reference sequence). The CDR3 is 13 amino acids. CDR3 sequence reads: CASSLSTGGGYTF. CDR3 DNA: TGTGCCAGCAGTTTATCTACAGGGGGAGGCTACACCTTC.

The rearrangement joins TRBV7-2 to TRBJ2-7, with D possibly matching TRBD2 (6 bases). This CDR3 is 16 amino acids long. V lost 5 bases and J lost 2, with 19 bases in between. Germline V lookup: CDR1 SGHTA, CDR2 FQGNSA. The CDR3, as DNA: TGTGCCAGCAGCGCACCCCATGGCCGGGGGACCTACGAGCAGTACTTC. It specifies CASSAPHGRGTYEQYF.

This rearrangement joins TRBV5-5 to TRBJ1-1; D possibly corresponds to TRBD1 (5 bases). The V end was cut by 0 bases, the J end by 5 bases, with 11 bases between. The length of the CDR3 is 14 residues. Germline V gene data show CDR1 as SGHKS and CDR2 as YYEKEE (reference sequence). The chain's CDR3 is CASSLARRGTEAFF. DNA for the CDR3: TGTGCCAGCAGCTTGGCTAGAAGGGGTACTGAAGCTTTCTTT.

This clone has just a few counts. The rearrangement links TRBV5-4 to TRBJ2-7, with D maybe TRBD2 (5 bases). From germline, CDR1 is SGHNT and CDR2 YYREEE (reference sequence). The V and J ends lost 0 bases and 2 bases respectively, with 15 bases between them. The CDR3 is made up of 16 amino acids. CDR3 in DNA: TGTGCCAGCAGCTTGGTCCCGTTACTAGGGACCTACGAGCAGTACTTC. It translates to CASSLVPLLGTYEQYF.